This TCR beta chain derives from a study of CD8 T cells in ankylosing spondylitis. Study conclusions and caveats: Significant enrichment of disease-linked clones was reported in matched ankylosing spondylitis synovial fluid. Ankylosing spondylitis blood appeared to be characterized by a TCR beta motif of about eight highly homologous variants.

CDR1 is DFQATT and CDR2 is SNEGSKA in the germline V gene (reference sequence). CDR3 length: 16 residues. Trimming removed 6 bases from V and 5 bases from J; junction bases left unmatched: 19. Each CDR3 protein is one row after TCRdb ran MiXCR on the 5' RACE reads. This table has 250,000 or so distinct CDR3 sequences, about 24% appearing once. This clonotype was recorded at least ten times. The antigen is unknown. The chain couples TRBV20-1 to TRBJ2-7, with 7 bases aligning to TRBD1. This TCR was sampled from a male donor with ankylosing spondylitis or in good health (not recorded which). Source material: blood, either unsorted or a sorted T cell fraction (not recorded which). CDR3 sequence: CSAPETTPGQKNEQYF. In DNA, the CDR3 is TGCAGTGCCCCCGAAACGACCCCGGGACAGAAAAACGAGCAGTACTTC.